The 24 T cell receptor beta chains reported below all come from one sample, sequenced in a study of shared clonotypes between healthy human individuals. Sequencing used immunoSEQ multiplex PCR; TCRdb keeps in-frame clones, though not all of them. Of 740,000 or so clones listed, around 78% are singletons. Sequenced material: memory CD4+ T cells sorted from blood. The subset was: CD45RA-negative fraction. These receptors were collected from a woman in her 30s in good health.

V usage is TRBV5-1 and J usage is TRBJ1-2; 8 bases are a match to TRBD1. The CDR3 runs to 15 residues. V was clipped by 7 bases and J by 6 bases; unmatched bases: 14. Germline loops: CDR1 SGHRS, CDR2 YFSETQ. The CDR3 DNA reads as TGCGCCAGCTCCCGCCAAAGTCAGGGGGCCGATGGCTACACCTTC. Residues: CASSRQSQGADGYTF.

The V call is TRBV5-1, the J call TRBJ2-5, with 7 positions matching TRBD2. This CDR3 has 15 residues. Per the germline V gene, CDR1 is SGHRS and CDR2 is YFSETQ. V dropped 0 bases and J dropped 2; count of bases not matched to a gene: 4. As DNA, the CDR3 is TGCGCCAGCAGCTTGGCACTAGCGCGGCAAGAGACCCAGTACTTC. Residues: CASSLALARQETQYF.

This chain joins TRBV19 and TRBJ2-5; D remains ambiguous. The CDR3 totals 14 residues. Looked up from germline, CDR1 is LNHDA and CDR2 is SQIVND (reference sequence). The V gene lost 3 bases and the J gene lost 3 bases, with 11 bases spanning the gap. Written as DNA, the CDR3 is TGTGCCAGTAGTATTGTCGCCAGCAAAGAGACCCAGTACTTC. Amino acid sequence: CASSIVASKETQYF.

In its sample, this clone was seen once. The chain links TRBV5-8 to TRBJ2-2, with 8 bases aligning to TRBD1. J gave up 3 bases and V 4 bases, and 5 bases lay outside the gene matches. From germline, CDR1 is SGHTS and CDR2 YDEGEE. This CDR3 comprises 15 residues. The CDR3 nucleotides read TGTGCCAGCAGCCGTGAGGACAGGGACACCGGGGAGCTGTTTTTT. Its protein is CASSREDRDTGELFF. The full variable domain, rest sourced from reference TRBV5-8 and TRBJ2-2, is EAGVTQSPTHLIKTRGQQATLRCSPISGHTSVYWYQQALGLGLQFLLWYDEGEERNRGNFPPRFSGRQFPNYSSELNVNALELEDSALYLCASSREDRDTGELFFGEGSRLTVL.

This chain joins TRBV7-2 and TRBJ1-2; no definite D call. Trimming left V 5 bases short and J 5 bases short, with 18 bases between. CDR3 length: 15 residues. The germline gives CDR1 SGHTA, CDR2 FQGNSA. This CDR3 is CASSPKSGVGYGYTF. The CDR3 DNA follows: TGTGCCAGCAGCCCGAAGTCTGGAGTTGGGTATGGCTACACCTTC.

The gene calls are TRBV6-1 and TRBJ2-1; TRBD2 agrees at 8 bases. Germline CDR1 and CDR2: MNHNS and SASEGT. The CDR3 runs to 13 residues. Unmatched junction bases numbered 7, after V lost 1 base and J lost 14 bases. For the CDR3, the DNA is TGTGCCAGCAGTGAAGGGATTGGTAGCGGGGAGTTCTTC. Protein: CASSEGIGSGEFF.

The V and J genes are TRBV5-4 and TRBJ1-2; a possible D gene is TRBD1 (5 bases). The CDR3 spans 15 residues. V shed 0 bases and J shed 4 bases, with 13 bases lying between them. The germline CDR1 and CDR2 sequences are SGHNT and YYREEE (reference sequence). CDR3 residues: CASSLGRGDAYGYTF. CDR3 DNA sequence: TGTGCCAGCAGCTTGGGGAGGGGCGATGCCTATGGCTACACCTTC.

The V gene is TRBV5-1, the J gene TRBJ2-3, with D perhaps TRBD2 (5 bases). Germline loops: CDR1 SGHRS, CDR2 YFSETQ. The germline V and J ends were trimmed by 4 bases and 0 bases, with 9 bases remaining between them. This CDR3 is built from 14 residues. The DNA of the CDR3 is TGCGCCAGCAGCCCGGCTAGCAGCACAGATACGCAGTATTTT. Translating gives CASSPASSTDTQYF.

V and J are TRBV4-1 and TRBJ2-3; 7 bases map to TRBD1. Germline lookup yields CDR1 MGHRA and CDR2 YSYEKL. CDR3 length: 14 residues. J lost 2 bases, V lost 4 bases, and 3 bases had no gene match. DNA for the CDR3: TGCGCCAGCAGCCTGACAGGGATCACAGATACGCAGTATTTT. It translates to CASSLTGITDTQYF.

The rearrangement links TRBV28 to TRBJ2-1; 13 bases are a match to TRBD2. Trimming removed 5 bases from V and 10 bases from J; junction bases left unmatched: 8. Germline-derived CDR1 and CDR2 are MDHEN and SYDVKM. This CDR3 comprises 15 residues. In DNA, the CDR3 is TGTGCCAGCAGTCACATACTAGCGGGAGGGCGGGAGCAGTTCTTC. This sequence encodes CASSHILAGGREQFF.

There are a few counts of this clone. The chain combines TRBV5-4 with TRBJ2-5; no definite D call. The CDR3 contains 14 residues. CDR1 and CDR2 (germline): SGHNT, YYREEE (reference sequence). V was pared by 1 base and J by 2 bases, with 9 bases between. In DNA form, the CDR3 reads TGTGCCAGCAGCTTGATCCCGGAACAAGAGACCCAGTACTTC. It specifies CASSLIPEQETQYF.

The gene calls are TRBV6-5 and TRBJ1-1, with D tentatively TRBD1 (5 bases). With 6 bases removed from V and 1 base from J, the gap between germline ends came to 12 bases. This CDR3 is 14 amino acids long. CDR1 and CDR2 (germline): MNHEY, SVGAGI. CDR3 loop: CASSRGNENTEAFF. The CDR3 nucleotides read TGTGCCAGCAGCCGGGGCAATGAGAACACTGAAGCTTTCTTT.

The gene calls are TRBV4-2 and TRBJ2-7; the D gene is possibly TRBD2 (5 bases). Per the germline V gene, CDR1 is LGHNA and CDR2 is YNFKEQ. This CDR3 contains 13 residues. V gave up 3 bases and J gave up 7 bases, with 13 bases separating them. The CDR3 protein is CASSHQPPGEQYF. CDR3 coding DNA: TGTGCCAGCAGCCACCAACCGCCGGGGGAGCAGTACTTC.

This clone was observed many times. The gene calls are TRBV5-5 and TRBJ2-7, with TRBD2 as a possible D gene (5 bases). This CDR3 region has 14 residues. CDR1 and CDR2 from the germline V gene are SGHKS and YYEKEE (reference sequence). V was cut by 1 base and J by 5 bases, with 13 bases left in between. The DNA for the CDR3 is TGTGCCAGCAGCTTGTGGGAGTCTACCGACGAGCAGTACTTC. Translating it yields CASSLWESTDEQYF. The full variable domain, completed using reference TRBV5-5 and TRBJ2-7, is DAGVTQSPTHLIKTRGQQVTLRCSPISGHKSVSWYQQVLGQGPQFIFQYYEKEERGRGNFPDRFSARQFPNYSSELNVNALLLGDSALYLCASSLWESTDEQYFGPGTRLTVT.

The chain joins TRBV19 to TRBJ2-6; no clear D gene. CDR1 LNHDA and CDR2 SQIVND come from the germline V gene (reference sequence). V was pared by 4 bases and J by 0 bases, with 16 bases between. The CDR3 totals 18 residues. CDR3 residues: CASSRSAQEYSGANVLTF. CDR3 DNA sequence: TGTGCCAGTAGTAGATCCGCCCAGGAATACTCTGGGGCCAACGTCCTGACTTTC.

This chain uses TRBV5-1 with TRBJ2-5; 9 bases agree with TRBD2. Germline values: CDR1 SGHRS, CDR2 YFSETQ. The CDR3 is made up of 15 amino acids. J was trimmed by 7 bases and V by 4 bases; bases with no gene match: 11. This CDR3 reads CASSNPTSGRTTQYF. Here the CDR3 DNA reads TGCGCCAGCAGCAACCCGACTAGCGGTCGTACGACCCAGTACTTC.

The chain is built from TRBV28 and TRBJ2-6; the D is unclear. V lost 5 bases to trimming and J lost 0 bases, with 5 bases between them. Germline lookup yields CDR1 MDHEN and CDR2 SYDVKM. The CDR3 consists of 14 residues. CDR3: CASSGPSGANVLTF. The CDR3 DNA reads as TGTGCCAGCAGTGGACCCTCTGGGGCCAACGTCCTGACTTTC.

The chain combines TRBV10-3 with TRBJ2-7; 9 bases are a match to TRBD2. CDR3 length: 17 residues. With 2 bases clipped from V and 0 bases from J, the junction kept 8 bases outside the gene matches. From germline, CDR1 is ENHRY and CDR2 SYGVKD. CDR3: CAISEPRGSGSSYEQYF. CDR3 bases: TGTGCCATCAGTGAGCCGAGGGGTAGCGGGAGCTCCTACGAGCAGTACTTC.

V is TRBV2 and J is TRBJ2-7, with 9 positions matching TRBD1. The ends lost 8 bases at V and 3 bases at J; junction bases unmatched: 11. The CDR3 length is 15 residues. CDR1 is SNHLY and CDR2 is FYNNEI in the germline V gene. CDR3 sequence (DNA): TGTGCCAGCGGCATCACGGGACAGGGAATCTACGAGCAGTACTTC. Its translation is CASGITGQGIYEQYF.

This clone was observed many times. This chain joins TRBV11-2 and TRBJ2-1; D might be TRBD1 (6 bases). This CDR3 contains 14 residues. The V end lost 1 base, the J end lost 8 bases, and 12 bases lay between the germline ends. Germline V gene data show CDR1 as SGHAT and CDR2 as FQNNGV. The DNA of the CDR3 is TGTGCCAGCAGCTTAGGCATAGGGGGATATGAGCAGTTCTTC. It is translated as CASSLGIGGYEQFF.

Only a few counts were recorded for this clone. The chain has TRBV28 and TRBJ2-5, with 10 bases matching TRBD1. The germline V gene has CDR1 MDHEN and CDR2 SYDVKM. Trimming cost V 6 bases and J 9 bases; bases outside gene matches: 4. The CDR3 sequence is 12 residues long. Written as DNA, the CDR3 is TGTGCCAGCAGGAGGACAGGGGGGGCCCAGTACTTC. Translated, it gives CASRRTGGAQYF.

The chain links TRBV5-1 to TRBJ2-7, with D perhaps being TRBD1 or TRBD2 (5 bases each). Germline V lookup: CDR1 SGHRS, CDR2 YFSETQ. The V and J ends lost 0 bases and 1 base respectively, with 11 bases between them. CDR3 length: 15 residues. CDR3 sequence (DNA): TGCGCCAGCAGCTTGGGGGGGTGGACTTCCTACGAGCAGTACTTC. Residues: CASSLGGWTSYEQYF.

This clone came up many times. This rearrangement joins TRBV28 to TRBJ1-2; no firm D call. CDR1 is MDHEN and CDR2 is SYDVKM in the germline V gene. This CDR3 has 14 residues. Between the trimmed V and J ends, which lost 5 bases and 8 bases, there was a span of 18 bases. Written as DNA, the CDR3 is TGTGCCAGCAGTCAATGGACGGCGGGAGGAGGCTACACCTTC. The encoded protein is CASSQWTAGGGYTF.

V gene TRBV2 combines with J gene TRBJ1-5; 8 bases line up with TRBD1. Germline V lookup: CDR1 SNHLY, CDR2 FYNNEI. This CDR3 comprises 13 residues. Trimming at V came to 9 bases and at J to 7 bases, leaving 8 bases not matched to a gene. CDR3 sequence (DNA): TGTGCCAGGTCGGACAGGGAGGGACAGCCCCAGCATTTT. It is translated as CARSDREGQPQHF.